This entry lists 14 T cell receptor beta chains sequenced from one sample in a study of T cells in Graves' hyperthyroidism and ophthalmopathy. From RNA transcripts, TCR beta CDR3 regions were amplified. In the first-round RT-PCR of the TCR CDR3, the HTBI primer set was used. TCRdb re-called the multiplex PCR reads through MiXCR, storing one row per CDR3 protein. Of roughly 380,000 distinct CDR3 sequences in the sample, roughly an eighth are singletons; the top ten hold about 5%. The sequencing input was blood. These receptors all come from a woman between 18 and 29 years old with Graves' hyperthyroidism.

Remarks on this clonotype: A much larger clone lies one base from this, so it may be a read error. This rearrangement joins TRBV30 to TRBJ2-5; the D gene is possibly TRBD2 (5 bases). This CDR3 spans 13 amino acids. Trimming pared 5 bases from V and 2 bases from J, leaving 12 bases between. CDR1 is GTSNPN and CDR2 is SVGIG in the germline V gene (reference sequence). DNA for the CDR3: TGTGCCTGGCGCGAGGGAAGTCAAGAGACCCAGTACTTC. Its protein is CAWREGSQETQYF. Variable domain in full (rest from reference TRBV30 and TRBJ2-5): SQTIHQWPATLVQPVGSPLSLECTVEGTSNPNLYWYRQAAGRGLQLLFYSVGIGQISSEVPQNLSASRPQDRQFILSSKKLLLSDSGFYLCAWREGSQETQYFGPGTRLLVL.

At least ten counts were recorded for this clonotype. V gene TRBV3-1 combines with J gene TRBJ2-5; 7 nucleotides agree with TRBD1. After removal of 0 bases from V and 2 bases from J, the junction contained 3 bases not matched to a gene. The CDR3 loop spans 15 amino acids. CDR1 LGHDT and CDR2 YNNKEL come from the germline V gene (reference sequence). The CDR3 DNA follows: TGTGCCAGCAGCCAAGACGGGACAGCACAAGAGACCCAGTACTTC. Protein sequence: CASSQDGTAQETQYF.

This clonotype was observed a handful of times. The chain has TRBV15 and TRBJ1-5; D remains unclear. V lost 1 base, J lost 0 bases, and 7 bases lay in between. The CDR3 extends over 15 amino acids. Germline loops: CDR1 LNHNV, CDR2 YYDKDF (reference sequence). The CDR3 sequence is CATSRGKISNQPQHF. The CDR3 DNA follows: TGTGCCACCAGCAGAGGAAAGATTAGCAATCAGCCCCAGCATTTT.

The chain carries TRBV5-4 and TRBJ2-2, with D possibly TRBD2 on 6 matching bases. V lost 0 bases and J lost 0, with 9 bases in between. CDR1 SGHNT and CDR2 YYREEE come from the germline V gene (reference sequence). The CDR3 is made up of 16 amino acids. CDR3 protein: CASSLAGRTNTGELFF. The CDR3 DNA is TGTGCCAGCAGCTTGGCGGGGAGGACGAACACCGGGGAGCTGTTTTTT.

This clonotype has a count of ten or more. The rearrangement uses TRBV20-1 and TRBJ1-1; a weak D match, TRBD1 (6 bases). V shed 0 bases and J shed 4 bases, with 12 bases lying between them. Germline-derived CDR1 and CDR2 are DFQATT and SNEGSKA (reference sequence). CDR3 length: 14 residues. CDR3 sequence reads: CSARDPGVLTEAFF. As DNA, the CDR3 is TGCAGTGCTAGAGACCCAGGGGTCCTCACTGAAGCTTTCTTT.

This clonotype was seen only a few times. The chain recombines TRBV20-1 with TRBJ2-7, with 11 bases aligning to TRBD2. The germline V gene encodes CDR1 DFQATT and CDR2 SNEGSKA (reference sequence). The CDR3 has 17 amino acids. Trimming removed 1 base from V and 4 bases from J; junction bases left unmatched: 12. In nucleotides, the CDR3 is TGCAGTGCTAGAGCCTTTCATAGCGGGAGGGCCGCGTACGAGCAGTACTTC. It is translated as CSARAFHSGRAAYEQYF.

J is TRBJ1-4 and V is TRBV5-1; D gene unclear. CDR1 and CDR2 (germline): SGHRS, YFSETQ. The CDR3 sequence is 13 residues long. V was pared by 6 bases and J by 3 bases, with 9 bases between. The CDR3 DNA is TGCGCCAGCACGCGAGGGTCTAATGAAAAACTGTTTTTT. Protein: CASTRGSNEKLFF.

This clonotype has ten or more counts. J is TRBJ2-3 and V is TRBV7-2; no reliable D call. The CDR3 is 12 residues long. The V gene lost 1 base and the J gene lost 7 bases, with 6 bases spanning the gap. Germline V lookup: CDR1 SGHTA, CDR2 FQGNSA. CDR3 bases: TGTGCCAGCAGCTTAGTTTCGAATACGCAGTATTTT. It encodes CASSLVSNTQYF. Full variable domain (missing parts from reference TRBV7-2 and TRBJ2-3): GAGVSQSPSNKVTEKGKDVELRCDPISGHTALYWYRQSLGQGLEFLIYFQGNSAPDKSGLPSDRFSAERTGGSVSTLTIQRTQQEDSAVYLCASSLVSNTQYFGPGTRLTVL.

CDR3 nucleotides: TGTGCCACCAGTGATACAGGGTCCACTGAAGCTTTCTTT. This gives the protein CATSDTGSTEAFF. The gene calls are TRBV24-1 and TRBJ1-1; tentatively, D is TRBD1 (6 bases). Germline V gene sequence: CDR1 KGHDR, CDR2 SFDVKD. The CDR3 spans 13 residues. The V end lost 3 bases, the J end lost 4 bases, and 8 bases lay between the germline ends.

This clonotype has at least ten counts. As DNA, the CDR3 is TGTGCCAGCAGCTTGACGATAGATACGCAGTATTTT. Translating it yields CASSLTIDTQYF. The chain joins TRBV5-4 to TRBJ2-3; no definite D call. Trimming stripped 1 base from V and 5 bases from J, with 5 bases between. This CDR3 is 12 amino acids long. Per the germline V gene, CDR1 is SGHNT and CDR2 is YYREEE (reference sequence). Using reference TRBV5-4 and TRBJ2-3 for the parts outside the CDR3, the full variable domain is ETGVTQSPTHLIKTRGQQVTLRCSSQSGHNTVSWYQQALGQGPQFIFQYYREEENGRGNFPPRFSGLQFPNYSSELNVNALELDDSALYLCASSLTIDTQYFGPGTRLTVL.

In this sample, this clonotype turned up a few times. This chain links TRBV7-2 with TRBJ1-1; D gene uncertain. V lost 7 bases and J 7 bases, leaving 13 bases between the germline ends. The CDR3 contains 12 residues. Looked up from germline, CDR1 is SGHTA and CDR2 is FQGNSA. The CDR3 protein is CASTFHGSEAFF. The CDR3 DNA reads as TGTGCCAGCACCTTCCATGGGAGTGAAGCTTTCTTT.

As to this clonotype: A read error may produce the germline difference seen at one junction end. The chain is built from TRBV6-2 or TRBV6-3 and TRBJ2-3; possibly TRBD2 for D (5 bases). The CDR3 sequence is 16 residues long. CDR1 and CDR2 (germline): MNHEY, SVGEGT. Here the CDR3 reads CASSYSGLASTDTRYF. The CDR3 nucleotides read TGTGCCAGCAGTTACTCTGGACTCGCGAGCACAGATACGCGGTATTTT.

CDR3 loop: CSARRQGSPLWYNEQFF. The CDR3 DNA reads TGCAGTGCTAGAAGACAGGGCTCACCCCTCTGGTACAATGAGCAGTTCTTC. The chain employs TRBV20-1 and TRBJ2-1, with 7 bases that match TRBD1. V gave up 2 bases and J gave up 4 bases; unmatched junction bases: 14. The CDR3 is 17 residues long. Germline CDR1 DFQATT, CDR2 SNEGSKA (reference sequence).

V usage is TRBV30 and J usage is TRBJ2-7; no reliable D call. V was trimmed by 7 bases and J by 3 bases, leaving 19 bases between them. The germline gives CDR1 GTSNPN, CDR2 SVGIG (reference sequence). The CDR3 contains 14 residues. The CDR3 bases are TGTGCCTTATACGATCCAGCAATTTACTACGAGCAGTACTTC. Amino acid sequence: CALYDPAIYYEQYF.